What follows is one T cell receptor (beta chain) and its context. Germline CDR1 and CDR2: MNHEY and SMNVEV (reference sequence). The ends were cut back, 5 bases at V and 4 bases at J, with 17 bases in the middle. This CDR3 has 15 amino acids. Clones were read by immunoSEQ multiplex PCR, and TCRdb kept only the in-frame ones, dropping some. The sample has 220,000 or so clones, around 83% seen once. This specimen belongs to a study of blood T cell repertoires in COVID-19. Overall study context: Collection of acute and convalescent COVID-19 samples took place in the United States, Italy and Spain.

The V call is TRBV27, the J call TRBJ2-5; D is ambiguous. The TCR sequence derives from a woman between 40 and 50 years old who had recovered from COVID-19. The sample consisted of PBMCs or T cells enriched from blood (not recorded which). The CDR3: CASSPQNLRAETQYF. The CDR3 DNA is TGTGCCAGCAGTCCCCAAAACCTCCGAGCAGAGACCCAGTACTTC.